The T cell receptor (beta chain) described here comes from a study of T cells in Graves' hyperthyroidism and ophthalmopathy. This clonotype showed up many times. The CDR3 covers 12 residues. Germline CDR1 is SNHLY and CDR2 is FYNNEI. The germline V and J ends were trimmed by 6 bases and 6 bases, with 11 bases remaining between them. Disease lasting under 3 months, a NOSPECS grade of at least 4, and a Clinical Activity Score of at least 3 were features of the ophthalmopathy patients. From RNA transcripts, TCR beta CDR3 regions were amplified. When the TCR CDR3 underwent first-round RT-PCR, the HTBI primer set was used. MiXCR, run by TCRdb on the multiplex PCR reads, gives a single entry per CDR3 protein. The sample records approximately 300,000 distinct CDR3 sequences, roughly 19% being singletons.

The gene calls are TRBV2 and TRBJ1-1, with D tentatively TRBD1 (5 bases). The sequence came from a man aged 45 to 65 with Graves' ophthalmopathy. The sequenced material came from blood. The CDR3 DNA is TGTGCCAGCAGGCGGCAGACAGCTGAAGCTTTCTTT. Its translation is CASRRQTAEAFF.